This T cell receptor beta chain comes out of a study of blood T cell repertoires in COVID-19. Study at large: Some COVID-19 samples were acute and others convalescent; all came from the United States, Italy and Spain.

Trimming took 4 bases from V and 7 from J, leaving 17 bases between them. Germline V gene lookup returns CDR1 KGHSH and CDR2 LQKENI. The CDR3 length is 14 residues. Assay: immunoSEQ multiplex PCR; the TCRdb copy retains only in-frame clones and omits some. In the table there are around 75,000 clones, about nine tenths of which are singletons. Sequencing input: peripheral blood. This clonotype was sampled from a human donor in a cohort sampled during active COVID-19. The chain carries TRBV18 and TRBJ2-7; D gene uncertain. The CDR3 DNA reads TGTGCCAGCTCACAAAATCCCCCTCCGCGTGAGCAGTACTTC. This translates into CASSQNPPPREQYF. Together with reference TRBV18 and TRBJ2-7, the CDR3 gives the full variable domain: NAGVMQNPRHLVRRRGQEARLRCSPMKGHSHVYWYRQLPEEGLKFMVYLQKENIIDESGMPKERFSAEFPKEGPSILRIQQVVRGDSAAYFCASSQNPPPREQYFGPGTRLTVT.